This TCR beta chain emerged from a study of shared clonotypes between healthy human individuals. Findings of the study overall: Of the naive CD4 clonotypes, roughly 5% were shared across four donors. Sequencing of the sorted subsets was shown by rarefaction to be incomplete despite large depth.

It was CD45RO-negative cells, positively selected for CCR7, that made up naive CD8 cells, with terminally differentiated effector memory CD45RA+ cells excluded. Samples underwent the assay at deep level. As originally analysed: With immunoSEQ giving junction-only sequences and no quality scores, filtering differed. Method: immunoSEQ multiplex PCR; TCRdb's copy keeps in-frame clones and lacks some. V, J and clone size are those of that table, while D and trimming were read from the DNA. This table holds 1.5 million to 2.5 million clones, 85% to 95% found once. CDR3 length: 13 residues. Per germline, CDR1 MDHEN and CDR2 SYDVKM. The V end was cut by 1 base, the J end by 4 bases, with 8 bases between. Regarding this clone: The antigen is undetermined.

What was sequenced was naive CD8+ T cells sorted from blood. The source of this sequence is a man between 18 and 35 years old in good health. The J gene is TRBJ2-7, the V gene TRBV28; the D is unclear. The CDR3 DNA sequence: TGTGCCAGCAGTTTATTTCGGACGTACGAGCAGTACTTC. Its translation is CASSLFRTYEQYF.